A selection of T cell receptor beta chains follows, all from one sample in a study of blood T cell repertoires in COVID-19. This table comes from immunoSEQ multiplex PCR, and its TCRdb copy is limited to in-frame clones, with some not included. The profile shows hundreds of thousands of clones, roughly 85% of them singletons. Sample: peripheral blood. Receptors were obtained from a young woman with active or convalescent COVID-19. Each CDR3 is given with its conserved first and last residue. A D gene is named only where the DNA matches it firmly. Some rows have no size entry. The others give once, few or many, or a class for an expanded clone.

>-|-|TRBJ2-1|TRBV13
CASSPTSGNEQFF
TGTGCCAGCAGCCCGACTAGTGGCAATGAGCAGTTCTTC
>TRBD1|-|TRBJ1-1|TRBV10-3
CAISKGQGATEAFF
TGTGCCATCAGTAAAGGACAGGGGGCCACTGAAGCTTTCTTT
>TRBD2|-|TRBJ2-1|TRBV27
CASSFNFFGTSGNYNEQFF
TGTGCCAGCAGTTTCAACTTCTTCGGGACTAGCGGAAACTACAATGAGCAGTTCTTC
>-|-|TRBJ1-1|TRBV10-3
CAISDRGSRAEAFF
TGTGCCATCAGTGACCGGGGGTCAAGGGCTGAAGCTTTCTTT
>TRBD2|-|TRBJ2-3|TRBV5-1
CASSLRGLAGGTDTQYF
TGCGCCAGCAGCTTACGAGGACTAGCGGGGGGTACAGATACGCAGTATTTT
>-|-|TRBJ1-2|TRBV18
CASSPPAAGGGYTF
TGTGCCAGCTCACCACCCGCCGCGGGGGGAGGCTACACCTTC
>TRBD1|-|TRBJ1-4|TRBV19
CASSSTGTVNEKLFF
TGTGCCAGTAGTTCAACCGGGACAGTTAATGAAAAACTGTTTTTT
>TRBD2|once|TRBJ2-2|TRBV5-1
CASSLELAGGELFF
TGCGCCAGCAGCTTGGAACTAGCGGGAGGGGAGCTGTTTTTT
>-|-|TRBJ1-5|TRBV27
CASSLAGILQPQHF
TGTGCCAGCAGTTTGGCAGGTATATTGCAGCCCCAGCATTTT
>TRBD2|-|TRBJ2-1|TRBV7-2
CASSVDGGKSDEQFF
TGTGCCAGCAGCGTGGACGGGGGGAAGTCGGATGAGCAGTTCTTC
>-|-|TRBJ2-1|TRBV7-9
CASSLEAGRMLDEQFF
TGTGCCAGCAGCTTAGAGGCAGGGCGGATGTTGGATGAGCAGTTCTTC
>TRBD1|-|TRBJ2-7|TRBV6-1
CASSETGGPGGTIAYEQYF
TGTGCCAGCAGTGAGACTGGAGGACCAGGGGGCACCATAGCCTACGAGCAGTACTTC
>TRBD2|-|TRBJ2-7|TRBV5-8
CASSLAGGINEQYF
TGTGCCAGCAGCCTAGCGGGAGGTATAAACGAGCAGTACTTC
>-|-|TRBJ2-2|TRBV19
CAIQTPNTGELFF
TGTGCCATCCAAACTCCGAACACCGGGGAGCTGTTTTTT
>TRBD1|-|TRBJ1-1|TRBV19
CASSITGGANTEAFF
TGTGCCAGTAGTATCACAGGGGGCGCGAACACTGAAGCTTTCTTT
>-|-|TRBJ1-2|TRBV3-1/TRBV3-2
CASSQDGSPGSGYTF
TGTGCCAGCAGCCAAGACGGCTCCCCGGGTTCCGGCTACACCTTC
>-|-|TRBJ2-2|TRBV5-6
CASSSWTINTGELFF
TGTGCCAGCAGCTCGTGGACTATTAACACCGGGGAGCTGTTTTTT
>TRBD2|-|TRBJ2-2|TRBV10-2
CASRAGRGTGELFF
TGCGCCAGCAGAGCGGGACGGGGCACCGGGGAGCTGTTTTTT
>TRBD1|-|TRBJ1-5|TRBV4-1
CASSPLGQETQPQHF
TGCGCCAGCAGCCCATTGGGACAGGAGACTCAGCCCCAGCATTTT
>-|few|TRBJ1-5|TRBV6-5
CASIRGGDYNQPQHF
TGTGCCAGCATACGGGGGGGGGACTACAATCAGCCCCAGCATTTT
>-|-|TRBJ2-5|TRBV29-1
CSVAVGGPGETQYF
TGCAGCGTTGCAGTAGGTGGTCCAGGGGAGACCCAGTACTTC
>-|-|TRBJ2-2|TRBV11-1
CASSLGLENTGELFF
TGTGCCAGCAGCTTAGGACTAGAGAACACCGGGGAGCTGTTTTTT
>TRBD2|once|TRBJ2-1|TRBV18
CASSLGTSGLNEQFF
TGTGCCAGCTCACTGGGGACTAGCGGCCTCAATGAGCAGTTCTTC
>-|-|TRBJ2-3|TRBV7-8
CASSLFGRGTDTQYF
TGTGCCAGCAGCTTATTCGGCAGGGGAACAGATACGCAGTATTTT
>-|-|TRBJ1-2|TRBV10-1
CASSAFQDGNDGYTF
TGCGCCAGCAGTGCCTTCCAGGATGGAAACGATGGCTACACCTTC
>-|-|TRBJ1-1|TRBV18
CASSLRDTQNTEAFF
TGTGCCAGCTCACTCCGGGACACCCAGAACACTGAAGCTTTCTTT
>TRBD1|-|TRBJ2-7|TRBV27
CASSPTGGLAYEQYF
TGTGCCAGCAGTCCCACAGGGGGCCTAGCCTACGAGCAGTACTTC